A single sample is the source of the 4 T cell receptor beta chains below, sequenced in a study of cytomegalovirus exposure and HLA in healthy donors. In the PCR, 60 Vbeta and 13 Jbeta primers were used. The data were produced by immunoSEQ multiplex PCR, yet TCRdb's version contains in-frame clones alone and is incomplete. The table includes fewer than 200,000 clones, under 80% detected once. Input material: PBMCs. The receptors derive from a female donor in good health and CMV-seronegative.

This clone has a single count. The V gene is TRBV18, the J gene TRBJ1-2; the match to TRBD1 covers 7 bases. The CDR3 runs to 15 residues. Germline CDR1 is KGHSH and CDR2 is LQKENI. Germline trimming cut 3 bases from V and 6 bases from J; bases unmatched to any gene: 10. CDR3 residues: CASSPYRDSEHGYTF. The DNA for the CDR3 is TGTGCCAGCTCACCGTACCGGGACAGCGAACATGGCTACACCTTC.

This clone came up a few times. J is TRBJ1-1 and V is TRBV21-1; the table calls TRBD1, which could not be checked here. TRBV21-1 is a pseudogene locus. The CDR3 extends over 13 amino acids. The CDR3 sequence is CASSTRVDAEAFF. CDR3 bases: TGTGCCAGCAGCACCAGGGTGGACGCTGAAGCTTTCTTT.

The chain has TRBV5-1 and TRBJ2-2; D gene unclear. V lost 2 bases and J lost 4, with 18 bases in between. The germline V gene has CDR1 SGHRS and CDR2 YFSETQ. This CDR3 spans 17 amino acids. CDR3 residues: CASSFSTDTLLTGELFF. Written as DNA, the CDR3 is TGCGCCAGCAGCTTTTCGACCGACACACTCCTCACCGGGGAGCTGTTTTTT.

This clone has just one count. The CDR3 coding sequence is TGCGCCAGCAGCTTGGAGGGACAGGGCCCTCAGCCCCAGCATTTT. This translates into CASSLEGQGPQPQHF. The gene calls are TRBV5-1 and TRBJ1-5; 9 bases agree with TRBD1. Germline V gene sequence: CDR1 SGHRS, CDR2 YFSETQ. This CDR3 region has 15 residues. V was clipped by 0 bases and J by 6 bases; unmatched bases: 4.